These 4 T cell receptor beta chains were all obtained from the same sample, sequenced in a study of beta chain features in type 1 diabetes. Their antigens are not known. Overall study results and limits: Type 1 diabetes patients showed a moderate but significant shortening of TCRB CDR3s in all four CD4+ subsets.

Expressed TCRB transcripts were sequenced, since all the RNA that had been isolated was reverse transcribed. Only in-frame clones appear in the TCRdb table, and some are missing; sequencing was by immunoSEQ multiplex PCR. The sample lists 640,000 or so clones, around an eighth occurring once. Sequenced material: naive CD4+ T cells from blood. These receptors all come from a man aged 18 to 29 with type 1 diabetes.

This clone was seen a handful of times. The V gene is TRBV20-1, the J gene TRBJ2-2, with D unresolved. V lost 1 base and J 10 bases, leaving 7 bases between the germline ends. Germline-derived CDR1 and CDR2 are DFQATT and SNEGSKA (reference sequence). CDR3 size: 11 residues. Written as DNA, the CDR3 is TGCAGTGCTAGAGGCAACCCGGAGCTGTTTTTT. Translated, it gives CSARGNPELFF.

This clone was counted between two and nine times. The chain employs TRBV2 and TRBJ1-1; D not resolved. Trimming stripped 2 bases from V and 1 base from J, with 8 bases between. This CDR3 spans 14 amino acids. From germline, CDR1 is SNHLY and CDR2 FYNNEI. The CDR3 sequence: CASSENSENTEAFF. Here the CDR3 DNA reads TGTGCCAGCAGTGAAAACAGCGAGAACACTGAAGCTTTCTTT.

This clone was recorded a few times. The chain employs TRBV6-6 and TRBJ2-7; 7 positions match TRBD1. V dropped 1 base and J dropped 4; count of bases not matched to a gene: 1. CDR1 is MNHNY and CDR2 is SVGAGI in the germline V gene (reference sequence). The CDR3 length is 13 residues. The CDR3 spells CASSYWGQYEQYF. The CDR3 DNA is TGTGCCAGCAGTTACTGGGGACAGTACGAGCAGTACTTC.

This chain links TRBV18 with TRBJ2-1; maybe TRBD1 (6 bases). Germline CDR1 reads KGHSH; CDR2 reads LQKENI. The CDR3 has 14 residues. The ends were cut back, 5 bases at V and 5 bases at J, with 13 bases in the middle. The CDR3 here is CASSAPQGNNEQFF. The CDR3 region has the DNA TGTGCCAGCTCAGCGCCTCAGGGGAACAATGAGCAGTTCTTC. Looking up the rest from reference TRBV18 and TRBJ2-1 gives the full variable domain: NAGVMQNPRHLVRRRGQEARLRCSPMKGHSHVYWYRQLPEEGLKFMVYLQKENIIDESGMPKERFSAEFPKEGPSILRIQQVVRGDSAAYFCASSAPQGNNEQFFGPGTRLTVL.